Following are 18 T cell receptor beta chains from one sample sequenced in a study of technical replicates of blood from several donors. Sequencing was performed with immunoSEQ multiplex PCR; in TCRdb, only in-frame clones are kept and a portion is missing. The sample yields some 70,000 clones, approximately 89% seen once. Sequencing input: PBMCs. All receptors derive from a human donor in good health. Some clones in this sample may be carry-over from other donors' samples.

The gene calls are TRBV6-6 and TRBJ1-6; D not certain. The CDR3 contains 12 residues. The germline CDR1 and CDR2 sequences are MNHNY and SVGAGI (reference sequence). CDR3 DNA: TGTGCAGTCCAGAACGGGAATTCACCCCTCCACTTT. Its translation: CAVQNGNSPLHF.

The rearrangement joins TRBV21-1 to TRBJ2-3; the D call of TRBD2 is as the table states it, not checked on the DNA. TRBV21-1 is a known pseudogene. The CDR3 is made up of 17 amino acids. CDR3 sequence reads: CASSKAAGARDTDTQYF. The CDR3 nucleotides are TGTGCCAGCAGCAAAGCGGCTGGGGCGCGGGACACAGATACGCAGTATTTT.

The gene calls are TRBV11-1 and TRBJ1-3; 7 bases match TRBD1. The CDR3 covers 14 residues. From germline, CDR1 is SGHAT and CDR2 FQDESV (reference sequence). Unmatched junction bases numbered 1, after V lost 4 bases and J lost 1 base. The DNA of the CDR3 is TGTGCCAGCAGCTCGGGACAGTCTGGAAACACCATATATTTT. The encoded protein is CASSSGQSGNTIYF.

The chain is built from TRBV6-1 and TRBJ1-5; a possible D gene is TRBD1 (6 bases). Germline V gives CDR1 MNHNS, CDR2 SASEGT. The length of the CDR3 is 12 residues. V lost 6 bases and J 5 bases, leaving 8 bases between the germline ends. The CDR3 loop reads CASSAGDQPQHF. The CDR3 DNA reads TGTGCCAGCAGCGCAGGGGATCAGCCCCAGCATTTT.

The V gene is TRBV7-9, the J gene TRBJ1-4; 10 nucleotides agree with TRBD1. After removal of 5 bases from V and 4 bases from J, the junction contained 7 bases not matched to a gene. The CDR3 loop spans 16 amino acids. Germline V gene data show CDR1 as SEHNR and CDR2 as FQNEAQ (reference sequence). CDR3 DNA: TGTGCCAGCAGCCCCCGGGACAGGGGTGTTAATGAAAAACTGTTTTTT. This gives the protein CASSPRDRGVNEKLFF.

This chain joins TRBV30 and TRBJ2-3; 9 positions match TRBD2. The CDR3 runs to 13 residues. Trimming took 4 bases from V and 4 from J; bases not matched to a gene: 3. CDR1 GTSNPN and CDR2 SVGIG come from the germline V gene (reference sequence). The CDR3 here is CAWTSGMADTQYF. The DNA of the CDR3 is TGTGCCTGGACTAGCGGGATGGCAGATACGCAGTATTTT.

The J gene is TRBJ1-1, the V gene TRBV11-2; D not certain. CDR3 length equals 12 residues. V lost 0 bases, J lost 8 bases, and 7 bases lay in between. Germline CDR1 is SGHAT and CDR2 is FQNNGV. The CDR3 spells CASSLEVREAFF. The DNA of the CDR3 is TGTGCCAGCAGCTTAGAGGTGAGGGAAGCTTTCTTT.

This chain uses TRBV19 with TRBJ2-1; the match to TRBD2 covers 10 bases. Germline V gives CDR1 LNHDA, CDR2 SQIVND (reference sequence). V shed 5 bases and J 4 bases; nucleotides not matched to a gene: 5. The CDR3 runs to 15 residues. The CDR3 sequence is CASSAGLADYNEQFF. Here the CDR3 DNA reads TGTGCCAGTAGTGCCGGACTAGCGGATTACAATGAGCAGTTCTTC.

V and J are TRBV7-8 and TRBJ2-3; 10 bases agree with TRBD2. Looked up from germline, CDR1 is SGHVS and CDR2 is FQNEAQ. V lost 3 bases, J lost 5 bases, and 14 bases stayed unmatched. The CDR3 contains 18 residues. The CDR3 sequence is CASSFSGLAIPRGDTQYF. CDR3 coding DNA: TGTGCCAGCAGCTTCTCGGGACTAGCGATCCCCAGGGGAGATACGCAGTATTTT.

This chain links TRBV6-6 with TRBJ1-5, with D possibly matching TRBD1 (6 bases). The V end was cut by 7 bases, the J end by 0 bases, with 13 bases between. This CDR3 spans 15 amino acids. The germline gives CDR1 MNHNY, CDR2 SVGAGI (reference sequence). Here the CDR3 reads CASILRGFSNQPQHF. The CDR3, as DNA: TGTGCCAGCATCCTCAGGGGATTTAGCAATCAGCCCCAGCATTTT.

This CDR3 is CASSERGGNTGELFF. CDR3 bases: TGCGCCAGCAGTGAGAGGGGGGGGAACACCGGGGAGCTGTTTTTT. The J gene is TRBJ2-2, the V gene TRBV10-2; weak D call: TRBD2 (7 bases). The CDR3 length is 15 residues. Germline CDR1 WSHSY, CDR2 SAAADI. Trimming cost V 2 bases and J 1 base, with 8 bases left between them.

With regard to this clone: The same CDR3 also results from other DNA sequences found in this sample. The V gene is TRBV7-9, the J gene TRBJ1-2; D is undetermined. Germline-derived CDR1 and CDR2 are SEHNR and FQNEAQ (reference sequence). Deletions cut 4 bases from V and 6 bases from J, with 21 bases between. CDR3 length: 16 residues. The CDR3 DNA sequence: TGTGCCAGCAGCTACCTTCTCCGGGAGGCGGCTGATGGCTACACCTTC. This sequence encodes CASSYLLREAADGYTF.

The V and J genes are TRBV5-4 and TRBJ2-1, with TRBD1 as a possible D gene (5 bases). The CDR3 has 16 amino acids. Per the germline V gene, CDR1 is SGHNT and CDR2 is YYREEE (reference sequence). V dropped 0 bases and J dropped 5 bases, with 15 bases sitting between them. The CDR3 sequence is CASSLGVGRVNNEQFF. CDR3 DNA: TGTGCCAGCAGCTTGGGAGTGGGCAGGGTAAACAATGAGCAGTTCTTC.

The CDR3 DNA sequence: TGTGCCAGCAGCCCGGACAGGAACTATGGCTACACCTTC. Residues: CASSPDRNYGYTF. The chain has TRBV7-6 and TRBJ1-2; TRBD1 aligns across 7 bases. Germline V CDR1 and CDR2: SGHVS, FNYEAQ. V shed 5 bases and J 2 bases; nucleotides not matched to a gene: 2. The CDR3 is 13 residues long.

This clone was found once. The rearrangement uses TRBV5-8 and TRBJ2-6, with D perhaps matching TRBD1 (6 bases). Germline V CDR1 and CDR2: SGHTS, YDEGEE. V was trimmed by 4 bases and J by 1 base, leaving 12 bases between them. The CDR3 extends over 16 amino acids. In DNA, the CDR3 is TGTGCCAGCAGCGTGGACAGAATATCTGGGGCCAACGTCCTGACTTTC. This sequence encodes CASSVDRISGANVLTF.

The count of this clone is one. This sequence joins TRBV28 and TRBJ2-7, with 7 bases identical to TRBD1. The CDR3 covers 16 residues. Germline V gene sequence: CDR1 MDHEN, CDR2 SYDVKM. J lost 2 bases, V lost 8 bases, and 15 bases had no gene match. CDR3 in amino acids: CASRPPKVRGPYEQYF. The CDR3 nucleotides read TGTGCCAGCCGCCCTCCGAAGGTGAGGGGGCCCTACGAGCAGTACTTC.

The J gene is TRBJ2-7, the V gene TRBV7-2; the D gene is possibly TRBD2 (5 bases). Germline CDR1 and CDR2: SGHTA and FQGNSA. The CDR3 has 13 amino acids. V lost 4 bases to trimming and J lost 1 base, with 8 bases between them. CDR3 residues: CASSSGLSYEQYF. The CDR3 coding sequence is TGTGCCAGCAGCTCCGGACTGTCCTACGAGCAGTACTTC.

This clone was counted once. V usage is TRBV11-2 and J usage is TRBJ1-2; D is unclear. Germline loops: CDR1 SGHAT, CDR2 FQNNGV. The CDR3 is made up of 14 amino acids. V dropped 4 bases and J dropped 4 bases, with 13 bases sitting between them. The CDR3 DNA sequence: TGTGCCAGCAGCTCCGTGGTGGGCACCTATGGCTACACCTTC. Translated, it gives CASSSVVGTYGYTF.